A selection of T cell receptor beta chains follows, all from one sample in a study of OX40 agonist ivuxolimab in advanced cancers. Using immunoSEQ multiplex PCR, the repertoire was profiled, and TCRdb retains in-frame clones only, with some absent. The sample consists of about 33,000 clones, approximately 88% of them appearing once. The source material was CD4+ or CD8+ T cells sorted from blood, sampled in a trial of the OX40 agonist ivuxolimab. Receptors were obtained from an adult with an advanced solid tumor such as melanoma, head and neck, liver or kidney cancer. The CDR3 runs from the conserved cysteine through the conserved F or W. D genes are given only for firm matches. Clone size is not always given. Where it is, it says once, few, many or a class for expanded clones.

>-|TRBV7-9|-|TRBJ2-1
TGTGCCAGCAGCGACTGGGGGAATGAGCAGTTCTTC
CASSDWGNEQFF
>-|TRBV10-3|-|TRBJ2-7
TGTGCCATCAGCAAGGATACGGTCCACGAGCAGTACTTC
CAISKDTVHEQYF
>-|TRBV5-1|TRBD1|TRBJ2-7
TGCGCCAGCAGCGCGGACAGGGGAGGCTACGAGCAGTACTTC
CASSADRGGYEQYF
>-|TRBV19|-|TRBJ2-6
TGTGCCAGTAGTATGACGGGCTCTGGGGCCAACGTCCTGACTTTC
CASSMTGSGANVLTF
>-|TRBV4-1|TRBD1|TRBJ2-7
TGCGCCAGCAGCCAAGGGACAGGGGGGACCTACGAGCAGTACTTC
CASSQGTGGTYEQYF
>-|TRBV19|-|TRBJ2-2
TGTGCCAGTAGTCTACACAGGACTCCGAACACCGGGGAGCTGTTTTTT
CASSLHRTPNTGELFF
>-|TRBV6-5|TRBD1|TRBJ2-1
TGTGCCAGCAGTTACGAACAGGGGAATTGGGATGAGCAGTTCTTC
CASSYEQGNWDEQFF
>-|TRBV5-1|TRBD1|TRBJ2-1
TGCGCCAGCAGCTTGTTACCAACCGGGACAGGACGCTACAATGAGCAGTTCTTC
CASSLLPTGTGRYNEQFF
>few|TRBV27|-|TRBJ2-7
TGTGCCAGCAGTCCGAGTGTGTACGAGCAGTACTTC
CASSPSVYEQYF
>-|TRBV28|-|TRBJ1-2
TGTGCCAGCAGTGCGGGACTCTCCCATAACTATGGCTACACCTTC
CASSAGLSHNYGYTF
>-|TRBV5-8|-|TRBJ2-5
TGTGCCAGCAGCTTAGACACACAAGAGACCCAGTACTTC
CASSLDTQETQYF
>-|TRBV19|-|TRBJ2-1
TGTGCCAGTAGTATCGCCCGGGGAGCCGGGCAGTTCTTC
CASSIARGAGQFF
>-|TRBV28|-|TRBJ1-1
TGTGCCAGCAGTTTTTTCGGCAGGGAGAACACTGAAGCTTTCTTT
CASSFFGRENTEAFF
>-|TRBV27|TRBD1|TRBJ2-1
TGTGCCAGCAGTTACGACAGGGATGAGCAGTTCTTC
CASSYDRDEQFF
>-|TRBV13|TRBD2|TRBJ2-3
TGTGCCAGCAGCTCAATCGGGACTAGCGGGTCCATCAATGCAGATACGCAGTATTTT
CASSSIGTSGSINADTQYF
>-|TRBV19|-|TRBJ2-5
TGTGCCAGTAGACCTAGGGCGTGGGACCAAGAGACCCAGTACTTC
CASRPRAWDQETQYF
>-|TRBV21-1|-|TRBJ2-3
TGTGCCAGCAGCAAAGCTGCCCCAGCGGGAGGTTGCACAGATACGCAGTATTTT
CASSKAAPAGGCTDTQYF
>-|TRBV7-3|TRBD2|TRBJ2-2
TGTGCCAGTTCCCCGGGACTAGCACACACCGGGGAGCTGTTTTTT
CASSPGLAHTGELFF
>once|TRBV15|-|TRBJ2-2
TGTGCCACCAGCACGGGGACATCGAACACCGGGGAGCTGTTTTTT
CATSTGTSNTGELFF
>-|TRBV7-9|-|TRBJ2-1
TGTGCCAGCAGCTTAGGGCTCGGGGGACTCCCCCCGGGTAATGAGCAGTTCTTC
CASSLGLGGLPPGNEQFF
>-|TRBV15|-|TRBJ2-1
TGTGCCACCAGCAGAGATCCTAGCGTGAGCTCCTACAATGAGCAGTTCTTC
CATSRDPSVSSYNEQFF
>-|TRBV19|-|TRBJ1-2
TGTGCCAGTAGATCAACTAACTATGGCTACACCTTC
CASRSTNYGYTF
>few|TRBV4-2|-|TRBJ1-5
TGTGCCAGCAGCCAAGGGGGGGCAGGGAATCAGCCCCAGCATTTT
CASSQGGAGNQPQHF
>-|TRBV28|TRBD2|TRBJ2-7
TGTGCCAGCAGTCTTGGGACTAGCGGGCCCTACGAGCAGTACTTC
CASSLGTSGPYEQYF
>-|TRBV6-5|-|TRBJ2-3
TGTGCCAGCAGTCCCAAGCCGAGCACAGATACGCAGTATTTT
CASSPKPSTDTQYF
>-|TRBV4-1|-|TRBJ2-7
TGCGCCAGCAGCCAAGAGGCAGGGGAAACCTACGAGCAGTACTTC
CASSQEAGETYEQYF
>-|TRBV2|-|TRBJ1-1
TGTGCCAGCAGTGACTGGCGGGCCACTGAAGCTTTCTTT
CASSDWRATEAFF
>-|TRBV6-5|TRBD1|TRBJ2-7
TGTGCCAGCAGTTACTCACGGCAGGGGGCGGGTGAGCAGTACTTC
CASSYSRQGAGEQYF
>-|TRBV7-9|TRBD2|TRBJ2-7
TGTGCCAGCAGTTTAAGCGGGGAACGGTACGAGCAGTACTTC
CASSLSGERYEQYF
>-|TRBV5-1|-|TRBJ2-3
TGCGCCAGCAGCTCCTACTGGGCAGGGGCGGACACAGATACGCAGTATTTT
CASSSYWAGADTDTQYF
>medium-sized|TRBV19|TRBD1|TRBJ1-6
TGTGCCAGTAGTCTGGGACAGGAGAATTCACCCCTCCACTTT
CASSLGQENSPLHF
>-|TRBV28|TRBD1|TRBJ1-5
TGTGCCAGCCAGCAAGGGGACAGGGATCGGAGTCAGCCCCAGCATTTT
CASQQGDRDRSQPQHF
>-|TRBV5-6|TRBD1|TRBJ1-2
TGTGCCAGCCGGAAGGACAGGCCGACTAACTATGGCTACACCTTC
CASRKDRPTNYGYTF
>-|TRBV11-2|-|TRBJ2-7
TGTGCCAGCAGCTACGACATCACCTACGAGCAGTACTTC
CASSYDITYEQYF
>-|TRBV28|TRBD1|TRBJ1-4
TGTGCCAGCACTATTCACAGGACAGGATCGGAAAAACTGTTTTTT
CASTIHRTGSEKLFF
>-|TRBV2|-|TRBJ2-7
TGTGCCAGCAGTAGGAACCTTCCGGGTTGGGAGGAGTCAGCGTACGAGCAGTACTTC
CASSRNLPGWEESAYEQYF
>-|TRBV27|TRBD2|TRBJ2-7
TGTGCCAGCAGTTATAGCGGGGGAGGGTTATACGAGCAGTACTTC
CASSYSGGGLYEQYF
>-|TRBV11-2|-|TRBJ2-7
TGTGCCAGCAGCTTGGGACGGGGTCCTTCCTACGAGCAGTACTTC
CASSLGRGPSYEQYF
>-|TRBV29-1|TRBD2|TRBJ2-2
TGCAGCGCCAGGCGGGGGGACACCGGGGAGCTGTTTTTT
CSARRGDTGELFF
>-|TRBV9|-|TRBJ1-1
TGTGCCAGCAGCCCATCGGGACTCAGGAACACTGAAGCTTTCTTT
CASSPSGLRNTEAFF
>few|TRBV19|-|TRBJ2-7
TGTGCCAGTACCATGACGGAGACTAGCGAGCAGTACTTC
CASTMTETSEQYF
>-|TRBV29-1|-|TRBJ2-1
TGCAGCGTTGAAGCTCTATGGGACACCACAGGCAATGAGCAGTTCTTC
CSVEALWDTTGNEQFF
>medium-sized|TRBV4-3|TRBD1|TRBJ2-1
TGCGCCAGCAGCCAAGATCGGGGACAGGTCAACAATGAGCAGTTCTTC
CASSQDRGQVNNEQFF
>-|TRBV21-1|-|TRBJ2-6
TGTGCCAGCGACGTGGAAGGAACCTTTTCTGGGGCCAACGTCCTGACTTTC
CASDVEGTFSGANVLTF
>once|TRBV12-5|-|TRBJ1-1
TGTGCTAGTGCCTCCTGGGGGACGGAAGCTTTCTTT
CASASWGTEAFF
>-|TRBV28|TRBD1|TRBJ1-2
TGTGCCAGCAGTGGGACAGGGAAGGGCTATGGCTACACCTTC
CASSGTGKGYGYTF
>-|TRBV19|TRBD1|TRBJ1-5
TGTGCCAGTAGTATTTCAGGGGGCCCAATCCAGCCCCAGCATTTT
CASSISGGPIQPQHF
>-|TRBV6-1|-|TRBJ2-1
TGTGCCAGCAGTGGAGAGCTGACTCAGGTTTACCCCCTTGGGAATGAGCAGTTCTTC
CASSGELTQVYPLGNEQFF
>-|TRBV7-9|TRBD2|TRBJ2-1
TGTGCCAGCAGCCCCGGGACTAGCTTCAATGAGCAGTTCTTC
CASSPGTSFNEQFF
>-|TRBV6-5|-|TRBJ2-1
TGTGCCAGCAGTTACGGGAATGAGCAGTTCTTC
CASSYGNEQFF
>-|TRBV7-2|-|TRBJ1-4
TGTGCCAGCAGCTTTATCGCTGCAACTAATGAAAAACTGTTTTTT
CASSFIAATNEKLFF
>-|TRBV6-1|-|TRBJ2-1
TGTGCCAGCAGTGAATACGGGGGAGGCTCCTACAATGAGCAGTTCTTC
CASSEYGGGSYNEQFF
>-|TRBV6-1|TRBD2|TRBJ2-3
TGTGCCAGCAGTGAAAGCGGGGGGGCCCCAGATACGCAGTATTTT
CASSESGGAPDTQYF